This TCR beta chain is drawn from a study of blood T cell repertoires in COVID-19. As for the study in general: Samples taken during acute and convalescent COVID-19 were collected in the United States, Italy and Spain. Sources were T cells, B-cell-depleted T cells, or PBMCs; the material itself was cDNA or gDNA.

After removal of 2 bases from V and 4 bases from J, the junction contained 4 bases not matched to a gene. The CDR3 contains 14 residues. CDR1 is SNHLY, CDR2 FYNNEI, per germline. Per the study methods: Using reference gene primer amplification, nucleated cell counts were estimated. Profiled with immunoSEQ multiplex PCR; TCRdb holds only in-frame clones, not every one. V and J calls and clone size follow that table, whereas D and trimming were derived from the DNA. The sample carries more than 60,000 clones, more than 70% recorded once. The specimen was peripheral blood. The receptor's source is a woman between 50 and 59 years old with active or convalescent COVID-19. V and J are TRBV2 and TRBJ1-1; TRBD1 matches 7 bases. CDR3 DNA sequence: TGTGCCAGCAGTGAAAGGGCAGGGGGCACTGAAGCTTTCTTT. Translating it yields CASSERAGGTEAFF.